The present T cell receptor (beta chain) was sequenced within a study of cytomegalovirus exposure and HLA in healthy donors. Study-level results: Most observed TCR sequences were rare, whereas some public TCRs were detected in many donors.

From germline, CDR1 is KGHSH and CDR2 LQKENI. The CDR3 is made up of 14 amino acids. Trimming removed 6 bases from V and 5 bases from J, with 13 bases in between. The PCR contained 60 Vbeta and 13 Jbeta primers. Sequencing was performed with immunoSEQ multiplex PCR; in TCRdb, only in-frame clones are kept and a portion is missing. The sample consists of some 150,000 clones, 87% of them appearing once. Comments on this clone: Its antigen is as yet unknown.

This chain joins TRBV18 and TRBJ1-4, with a tentative D call TRBD1 (6 bases). The receptor comes from a woman aged 30 to 39 in good health and CMV-seronegative. The specimen sequenced was PBMCs. CDR3 sequence reads: CASSQQGQNEKLFF. The CDR3 nucleotides read TGTGCCAGCTCGCAACAGGGTCAGAATGAAAAACTGTTTTTT. Combining the CDR3 with reference TRBV18 and TRBJ1-4 gives the whole variable domain NAGVMQNPRHLVRRRGQEARLRCSPMKGHSHVYWYRQLPEEGLKFMVYLQKENIIDESGMPKERFSAEFPKEGPSILRIQQVVRGDSAAYFCASSQQGQNEKLFFGSGTQLSVL.